This is a list of T cell receptor beta chains from one sample in a study of T cell responses to AZD1222 COVID-19 vaccine. Generated by immunoSEQ multiplex PCR, the TCRdb table keeps only in-frame clones and is missing some. This table holds 130,000 to 150,000 clones, around 84% found once. The starting material was peripheral blood, obtained 28 days after the second AZD1222 dose. These receptor sequences come from an adult who received the AZD1222 COVID-19 vaccine. The CDR3 runs from the conserved cysteine through the conserved F or W. The D gene is left open where the match is weak. Only some rows state a clone size, as once, few, many or a class for expanded clones.

clone_size d_call j_call cdr3_length v_call cdr3_aa cdr3_nt
NA NA TRBJ1-4 14 TRBV9 CASSLQAEGEKLFF TGTGCCAGCAGCCTCCAGGCGGAGGGTGAAAAACTGTTTTTT
NA TRBD2 TRBJ2-7 13 TRBV29-1 CSFRLAGDDEQYF TGCAGCTTTAGACTAGCGGGAGATGACGAGCAGTACTTC
NA TRBD1 TRBJ1-1 14 TRBV10-1 CASSVRQGDTEAFF TGCGCCAGCAGTGTAAGACAGGGGGACACTGAAGCTTTCTTT
NA NA TRBJ1-3 15 TRBV7-9 CASSSDSTAGNTIYF TGTGCCAGCAGCTCGGACAGCACGGCTGGAAACACCATATATTTT
NA NA TRBJ1-3 15 TRBV7-6 CASSLDGGAGNTIYF TGTGCCAGCAGCTTAGACGGAGGGGCTGGAAACACCATATATTTT
NA NA TRBJ1-1 16 TRBV6-6 CASSYGTGARNTEAFF TGTGCCAGCAGTTACGGTACGGGGGCGAGGAACACTGAAGCTTTCTTT
NA TRBD1 TRBJ1-2 16 TRBV5-4 CASSLGQGNANYGYTF TGTGCCAGCAGCTTGGGACAGGGAAACGCTAACTATGGCTACACCTTC
NA NA TRBJ1-1 13 TRBV6-5 CASRRVTGTEAFF TGTGCCAGCAGGAGGGTTACAGGCACTGAAGCTTTCTTT
NA NA TRBJ1-1 14 TRBV20-1 CSASRGPLVSEAFF TGCAGTGCTAGTCGAGGACCATTAGTTTCTGAAGCTTTCTTT
NA TRBD1 TRBJ1-2 15 TRBV5-1 CASSSMGQGDYGYTF TGCGCCAGCAGCTCCATGGGACAGGGAGACTATGGCTACACCTTC
NA TRBD1 TRBJ2-2 16 TRBV18 CASSQGQGGATGELFF TGTGCCAGCTCCCAGGGACAGGGGGGCGCCACCGGGGAGCTGTTTTTT
once NA TRBJ2-3 14 TRBV10-3 CAIRLEGGTDTQYF TGTGCCATCAGATTAGAGGGGGGCACAGATACGCAGTATTTT
NA TRBD1 TRBJ1-1 15 TRBV6-5 CASSYSRGPDTEAFF TGTGCCAGCAGTTATAGTAGGGGGCCCGACACTGAAGCTTTCTTT
NA NA TRBJ2-3 15 TRBV11-3 CARRWRGLSTDTQYF TGTGCCAGACGTTGGCGAGGCCTAAGCACAGATACGCAGTATTTT
NA NA TRBJ2-2 15 TRBV5-1 CASSLAGTYTGELFF TGCGCCAGCAGCCTGGCTGGGACTTACACCGGGGAGCTGTTTTTT
NA TRBD1 TRBJ2-1 12 TRBV19 CASSTLTGKALF TGTGCCAGTAGTACCTTGACAGGGAAGGCACTCTTC
NA NA TRBJ2-7 13 TRBV6-5 CASSYLLGGEQYF TGTGCCAGCAGTTACCTCCTTGGGGGCGAGCAGTACTTC
NA NA TRBJ2-3 14 TRBV5-1 CASSLGQEPDTQYF TGCGCCAGCAGCTTGGGCCAGGAACCCGATACGCAGTATTTT
few NA TRBJ1-2 15 TRBV3-1/TRBV3-2 CASSQVSTGRDGYTF TGTGCCAGCAGCCAAGTCTCCACAGGGAGGGACGGCTACACCTTC
once NA TRBJ1-6 15 TRBV30 CAWSVLGFRGSPLHF TGTGCCTGGAGTGTACTGGGCTTCAGGGGTTCACCCCTCCACTTT
NA NA TRBJ2-1 13 TRBV30 CAWREDSYNEQFF TGTGCCTGGAGGGAGGACTCCTACAATGAGCAGTTCTTC
NA NA TRBJ2-1 13 TRBV2 CASSPIEPGEEFF TGTGCCAGCAGTCCTATAGAACCCGGTGAGGAGTTCTTC
few NA TRBJ1-6 15 TRBV10-2 CASSESGLFNSPLHF TGCGCCAGCAGTGAGTCGGGGCTGTTTAATTCACCCCTCCACTTT
NA TRBD2 TRBJ2-7 15 TRBV5-1 CARRGGGGAESEQYF TGCGCCCGCAGGGGCGGCGGGGGGGCTGAAAGTGAGCAGTACTTC
NA NA TRBJ1-2 12 TRBV29-1 CSVGEANYGYTF TGCAGCGTTGGCGAAGCTAACTATGGCTACACCTTC
NA NA TRBJ2-3 17 TRBV9 CASSPSGVAGVADTQYF TGTGCCAGCAGCCCCTCTGGGGTGGCAGGGGTAGCAGATACGCAGTATTTT
NA NA TRBJ2-1 14 TRBV5-1 CASSLASPSDEQFF TGCGCCAGCAGCTTGGCGTCACCCTCAGATGAGCAGTTCTTC
NA NA TRBJ1-5 15 TRBV28 CASSLAEYGNQPQHF TGTGCCAGCAGTTTAGCAGAGTATGGCAATCAGCCCCAGCATTTT
NA TRBD2 TRBJ2-7 14 TRBV14 CASSHGNGRYEQYF TGTGCCAGCAGCCACGGCAACGGGAGGTACGAGCAGTACTTC
NA NA TRBJ1-3 12 TRBV9 CASSVNGNTIYF TGTGCCAGCAGCGTAAACGGGAACACCATATATTTT
NA TRBD1 TRBJ2-1 15 TRBV14 CASSRARTGDNEQFF TGTGCCAGCAGCCGCGCCCGGACAGGGGACAATGAGCAGTTCTTC
NA NA TRBJ1-6 15 TRBV6-1 CASSDLRAGDSPLHF TGTGCCAGCAGTGACCTCCGGGCCGGGGATTCACCCCTCCACTTT
few NA TRBJ2-7 14 TRBV7-8 CASRAVRGGNEQYF TGTGCCAGCAGGGCTGTCAGGGGAGGCAACGAGCAGTACTTC
few NA TRBJ2-3 13 TRBV11-3 CASSLGVKDTQYF TGTGCCAGCAGCTTAGGGGTAAAAGATACGCAGTATTTT
NA NA TRBJ1-3 15 TRBV7-8 CASSLSWGTGNTIYF TGTGCCAGCAGCTTAAGCTGGGGAACTGGAAACACCATATATTTT
NA TRBD2 TRBJ2-5 15 TRBV10-3 CAISSDGGIQETQYF TGTGCCATCAGCTCCGACGGGGGGATACAAGAGACCCAGTACTTC
NA TRBD1 TRBJ1-1 18 TRBV10-2 CASSDPRGGLGVNTEAFF TGCGCCAGCAGTGACCCCCGAGGGGGCTTGGGGGTGAACACTGAAGCTTTCTTT
NA TRBD1 TRBJ1-6 12 TRBV2 CASRWGQELFHF TGTGCCAGCAGGTGGGGACAGGAACTCTTCCACTTT
NA NA TRBJ2-3 11 TRBV7-2 CASSNRDTQYF TGTGCCAGCAGCAACAGGGATACGCAGTATTTT
NA NA TRBJ1-1 11 TRBV5-1 CASSLGREAFF TGCGCCAGCAGCTTGGGCCGGGAGGCTTTCTTT
NA NA TRBJ2-2 15 TRBV7-7 CASSFGVGSTGELFF TGTGCTAGCAGCTTTGGAGTGGGGTCCACCGGGGAGCTGTTTTTT
once NA TRBJ1-6 15 TRBV9 CASSEGGAGFSPLHF TGTGCCAGCAGCGAGGGTGGGGCGGGGTTTTCACCCCTCCACTTT